One T cell receptor (beta chain) is described in this entry. This clonotype was counted only a few times. This receptor's antigen is unknown. Base qualities are not at hand, and no much larger clone is one base apart. Libraries were made using 5' RACE. The sample was run on an Illumina HiSeq 2000. A universal primer binding site was added through template switching, and the final cDNA carried a unique molecular identifier so that TCR cDNA molecules could be counted accurately. Specific primers in the conserved constant-segment region were used to synthesize first-strand cDNA for the TCR alpha and beta chains. Each cDNA library was double barcoded, with a SMART-Mk sample barcode plus Illumina barcodes, to control for contamination. TruSeq adapter sequences, together with Illumina sample barcodes, were added in two successive PCR steps. The Illumina HiSeq platform was used with custom primers to sequence TCR alpha and beta cDNA libraries. Turning to the authors' computational methods: MiGEC processed the raw reads to extract unique molecular identifiers, while MiXCR was used to determine the CDR3 positions. Recombination models were inferred per individual with the repgenHMM and IGoR tools using an EM algorithm. The tcR package in R was used for shared clonotype analysis, with sharing normalized by the product of cloneset sizes. To study raw recombination free of thymic and clonal selection effects, out-of-frame nonproductive sequences were analyzed. TCRdb handled the public reads itself, with Q25 trimming in fastp and clone calling in MiXCR, and kept productive beta chains. Each CDR3 protein appears once, grouped with its most common genes and DNA. What appears here as the V and J calls and clone size reflects TCRdb's work, not the paper's. This sample lists 450,000 to 650,000 distinct CDR3 sequences; roughly 15% were detected once. Jointly, the top ten make up roughly 0.4% of the sample.

This sample is drawn from a study of identical twins (dated by TCRdb to 2015 to 2016). About the full investigation: To test whether fetal clonotypes persist, the study used deep sequencing on TCR alpha and beta repertoires from monozygotic twins, unrelated adults of various ages, and cord blood. To rule out contamination, replicate twin experiments were performed at different times with different library preparation protocols. Broad study findings and their caveats: Because the same donors could not be followed over many years, the conclusions relied on cross-sectional statistical analysis. Zero-insertion analyses could be partly confounded by invariant T cells such as MAIT and iNKT, though diverse VJ usage argued against such confounding for most clonotypes. Compared with coincidental sharing between unrelated individuals, out-of-frame TCR alpha sequences shared between twins showed an excess of sequences with low generation probability. Fewer insertions were carried by abundant cord blood beta clonotypes; a weaker similar trend was observed in young adult naive repertoires, while no such trend was observed in memory repertoires. A weaker excess of twin sharing was found in beta out-of-frame sequences because the signal-to-noise ratio was lowered by fewer shared sequences. In monozygotic twins, out-of-frame TCR alpha sharing was systematically underestimated by recombination models, although the models agreed with sharing between unrelated individuals.

The CDR3, cysteine through phenylalanine, is 17 amino acids long. Only the CDR3 DNA is retained, 51 bases long and in frame from the first base. Ends trimmed: V by 0 bases, J by 6 bases; bases unmatched to a gene: 13. Reading the germline V gene gives CDR1 LGHNA and CDR2 YNFKEQ. Only healthy Caucasian donors were included. Three pairs of female monozygotic twins, all aged 18 to 29 years, made up the twin cohort. Positive isolation kits from Invitrogen were used to isolate the CD4+ and CD8+ T cell populations. These sequences were also reported in another study, on yellow fever vaccine responses in identical twins. As described in the second report: The authors reported that the T cell response to vaccination in identical twins appeared partly convergent and partly personalized. The study precisely tracked vaccine-responding T cell clones in identical twins.

The receptor was isolated from a woman aged 18-29 years in good health. Sequencing input: CD4+ T cells sorted from blood. In this chain, TRBV4-2 is recombined with TRBJ2-5; 7 bases in the middle match TRBD2. The sequenced DNA: TGTGCCAGCAGCCAAGAGCTCAGCGGGGCCCCGAGGCAGACCCAGTACTTC. Its translation reads: CASSQELSGAPRQTQYF.